Following are 6 T cell receptor beta chains from one sample sequenced in a study of early T cells in non-severe SARS-CoV-2 infection. TCRdb used MiXCR to reprocess the 5' RACE reads, holding one entry per CDR3 protein. Altogether approximately 30,000 distinct CDR3 sequences are present, 5.4% being singletons, with the ten largest covering roughly 22%. Sequenced: whole blood. All receptors derive from an adult who was a healthcare worker with PCR-confirmed SARS-CoV-2 infection or an uninfected control (not recorded which).

The table lists this clonotype with a few counts. The V gene is TRBV19, the J gene TRBJ2-2, with 10 nucleotides matching TRBD1. CDR1 LNHDA and CDR2 SQIVND come from the germline V gene (reference sequence). With 3 bases clipped from V and 6 bases from J, the junction kept 10 bases outside the gene matches. This CDR3 contains 17 residues. The CDR3 sequence: CASSIIPTGGKAGELFF. DNA for the CDR3: TGTGCCAGTAGTATCATCCCGACAGGGGGCAAAGCCGGGGAGCTGTTTTTT.

This clonotype has at least ten counts. The chain recombines TRBV28 with TRBJ1-5; D perhaps matches TRBD1 (5 bases). The germline CDR1 and CDR2 sequences are MDHEN and SYDVKM. The CDR3 consists of 15 residues. The V gene lost 3 bases and the J gene lost 1 base, with 10 bases spanning the gap. CDR3 loop: CASSLGWDSNQPQHF. CDR3 nucleotide sequence: TGTGCCAGCAGTTTGGGGTGGGACAGCAATCAGCCCCAGCATTTT.

The V and J genes are TRBV7-2 and TRBJ2-2; no firm D call. V lost 5 bases and J 6 bases, leaving 10 bases between the germline ends. Germline loops: CDR1 SGHTA, CDR2 FQGNSA. The CDR3 extends over 13 amino acids. The CDR3 DNA reads as TGTGCCAGCAGCCCGAATGGCCCCGGGGAGCTGTTTTTT. Residues: CASSPNGPGELFF.

This clonotype was found many times. This chain connects TRBV5-4 to TRBJ2-7; D may match TRBD1 or TRBD2 (5 bases each). Germline CDR1 is SGHNT and CDR2 is YYREEE (reference sequence). The ends were cut back, 0 bases at V and 4 bases at J, with 8 bases in the middle. The length of the CDR3 is 13 residues. This CDR3 reads CASSLVGEYEQYF. The CDR3 nucleotides are TGTGCCAGCAGCTTGGTAGGGGAGTACGAGCAGTACTTC.

This clonotype was seen ten or more times. CDR3 sequence (DNA): TGTGCCAGCAGCTTAGGGACTCCACGGGCTAGCTACGAGCAGTACTTC. This translates into CASSLGTPRASYEQYF. The rearrangement uses TRBV6-6 and TRBJ2-7, with a possible D match to TRBD2 (6 bases). The germline V and J ends were trimmed by 6 bases and 3 bases, with 21 bases remaining between them. Germline assignment: CDR1 MNHNY and CDR2 SVGAGI (reference sequence). The CDR3 consists of 16 residues.

This clonotype was recorded many times. The gene calls are TRBV28 and TRBJ2-2, with D possibly being TRBD1 or TRBD2 (5 bases each). Germline-derived CDR1 and CDR2 are MDHEN and SYDVKM. The ends were cut back, 6 bases at V and 3 bases at J, with 17 bases in the middle. This CDR3 is 16 amino acids long. Here the CDR3 DNA reads TGTGCCAGCAGCCCGCCGGGGCAGGGAGACACCGGGGAGCTGTTTTTT. Amino acid sequence: CASSPPGQGDTGELFF.